The subject of this entry is one T cell receptor (beta chain). This clone was recorded a few times. It lacks a known antigen. No base quality information exists; no much larger clone differs at one position. The immunoSEQ Assay, a bias-controlled multiplex PCR, was used to amplify TCRbeta CDR3 regions from genomic DNA. The study's own analysis went as follows. The number of nucleated cells in each sample was estimated by amplification of reference gene primers within the assay. To quantify the absolute abundance of each unique TCRbeta CDR3 rearrangement, sequence reads were collapsed and filtered. For each sample, productive Simpson clonality was calculated as the square root of Simpson's diversity index across productive rearrangements. In TCRdb, the immuneACCESS table is reduced to in-frame sequences with V and J assigned. These tables do not hold every clone; where another copy was compared, an unresolved V gene accounts for under half, and the others remain unexplained. V, J and clone size are those of that table, while D and trimming were read from the DNA. Present in this sample are about 64,000 clones, 86% of which were seen just once. The top ten constitute under 4% of the sample.

Collaborating institutions collected whole blood in K2EDTA tubes following their own protocols. For TCRbeta analysis, collaborators shipped samples as frozen whole blood, isolated PBMCs, or DNA extracted from either of those sample types. The sample is drawn from a study of blood T cell repertoires in COVID-19 (TCRdb year 2020). General notes on the study: The collaborator samples originated in the United States, Italy and Spain and spanned the acute and convalescent phases of COVID-19. The material from the prospective study consisted of cDNA or gDNA derived from T cells, B-cell-depleted T cells, or PBMCs. Deeply sampled blood TCRbeta repertoires from subjects exposed to, actively infected with, or recovered from COVID-19 were included in the dataset. The repertoires were released in a freely available public database intended as a resource for research on the immune response to SARS-CoV-2. The samples were drawn from two sources: the first 160 participants of the ongoing ImmuneRACE study, and 1,200 or so subjects contributed by 6 global collaborators. The sample metadata nearly always contained a de-identified subject ID, COVID-19 status, age in years and sex. HLA class I and class II types, where available, came from metadata supplied by the sample provider rather than from assay-based typing.

V loses 2 bases of germline sequence and J loses 0 bases, and the interval between the two ends is 14 bases. From cysteine to phenylalanine, the CDR3 is 17 amino acids long. Only CDR3 DNA remains: 51 bases, in frame from the first base. CDR1 and CDR2 were assigned from the germline V gene (reference sequence) as LNHDA and SQIVND. Study-level results and caveats: Clinical and demographic metadata were provided uncurated, with the amount varying by source and participant.

Sequenced: peripheral blood. This clonotype originated in a man over 45 with active COVID-19. The chain employs TRBV19 and TRBJ1-5; the best D guess is TRBD1, with 6 bases matching. The nucleotide sequence reads as follows: TGTGCCAGTAGTATAAGGGGGGGGGATTATAGCAATCAGCCCCAGCATTTT. Its translation is CASSIRGGDYSNQPQHF. Outside the CDR3, residues come from the reference TRBV19 and TRBJ1-5 proteins, so the full variable domain is: DGGITQSPKYLFRKEGQNVTLSCEQNLNHDAMYWYRQDPGQGLRLIYYSQIVNDFQKGDIAEGYSVSREKKESFPLTVTSAQKNPTAFYLCASSIRGGDYSNQPQHFGDGTRLSIL.